The clone carrying this T cell receptor (beta chain) has just a few counts. No antigen is known for it. This sample is drawn from a study of beta chain features in type 1 diabetes. The authors reverse transcribed all of the isolated RNA, so sequencing captured expressed TCRB transcripts. TCRdb keeps only in-frame clones here, not all; method: immunoSEQ multiplex PCR. Of around 340,000 clones in the sample, around 9.3% are singletons; the top ten hold less than 1.2%. Notes on the study in general: Within each of all four CD4+ subsets, Type 1 diabetes patients had TCRB CDR3s that were moderately but significantly shorter. Patients and controls would be equally affected if PCR favored shorter templates.

There are 14 residues in the CDR3. V was shortened by 6 bases and J by 6 bases, with 15 bases between the two germline ends. Germline-derived CDR1 and CDR2 are SNHLY and FYNNEI. This rearrangement joins TRBV2 to TRBJ1-5; a possible D gene is TRBD1 (6 bases). The clonotype was recovered from a man younger than 45 with type 1 diabetes. The specimen sequenced was central memory CD4+ T cells from blood. CDR3 loop: CASSAGQTGQPQHF. CDR3 nucleotide sequence: TGTGCCAGCAGCGCGGGACAAACGGGTCAGCCCCAGCATTTT.